Each of the 13 T cell receptor beta chains below was sequenced from the same sample in a study of cytomegalovirus exposure and HLA in healthy donors. Vbeta (60) and Jbeta (13) primers were used in the PCR. Assay: immunoSEQ multiplex PCR; the TCRdb copy retains only in-frame clones and omits some. The sample consists of roughly 240,000 clones, around 80% of them appearing once. Sequenced: PBMCs. These receptors all stem from a boy under 18 in good health and CMV-seronegative.

The chain uses TRBV5-1 and TRBJ1-2, with D maybe TRBD1 (5 bases). The germline V gene encodes CDR1 SGHRS and CDR2 YFSETQ. The V gene lost 1 base and the J gene lost 2 bases, with 12 bases spanning the gap. The CDR3 is 15 residues long. The CDR3, as DNA: TGCGCCAGCAGCTTGTACTGGGGCAAAAACTATGGCTACACCTTC. Translating it yields CASSLYWGKNYGYTF. The whole variable domain, remainder taken from reference TRBV5-1 and TRBJ1-2, is KAGVTQTPRYLIKTRGQQVTLSCSPISGHRSVSWYQQTPGQGLQFLFEYFSETQRNKGNFPGRFSGRQFSNSRSEMNVSTLELGDSALYLCASSLYWGKNYGYTFGSGTRLTVV.

The chain uses TRBV27 and TRBJ1-5, with a tentative D call TRBD1 (6 bases). The CDR3 runs to 14 residues. Germline V lookup: CDR1 MNHEY, CDR2 SMNVEV (reference sequence). Trimming took 4 bases from V and 2 from J, leaving 9 bases between them. The CDR3 loop reads CASSYPGGNQPQHF. The CDR3 bases are TGTGCCAGCAGTTACCCAGGGGGCAATCAGCCCCAGCATTTT.

The V and J genes are TRBV6-6 and TRBJ2-1; TRBD1 matches at 9 bases. Germline V gives CDR1 MNHNY, CDR2 SVGAGI (reference sequence). CDR3 size: 14 residues. Losses at the gene ends were 5 bases for V and 9 bases for J; bases not matched to a gene: 8. CDR3 bases: TGTGCCAGCAGTAGGGGACAGGGAGTGGCTGAGCAGTTCTTC. Translating it yields CASSRGQGVAEQFF.

The chain is built from TRBV15 and TRBJ1-4, with a tentative D call TRBD1 (5 bases). CDR1 and CDR2 (germline): LNHNV, YYDKDF (reference sequence). Trimming cost V 5 bases and J 0 bases, with 7 bases left between them. The CDR3 loop spans 14 amino acids. The CDR3 bases are TGTGCCACCAGCCAGGGTGCAACTAATGAAAAACTGTTTTTT. As protein: CATSQGATNEKLFF.

For this clone: The junction does not match germline at one end; this may be a read error. The V gene is TRBV7-9, the J gene TRBJ2-1; 10 nucleotides match TRBD2. CDR1 is SEHNR, CDR2 FQNEAQ, per germline (reference sequence). This CDR3 has 15 amino acids. The CDR3 region is CVGTSDMETYNEQFF. CDR3 coding DNA: TGCGTCGGGACTAGCGACATGGAGACATACAATGAGCAGTTCTTC. Using reference TRBV7-9 and TRBJ2-1 for the parts outside the CDR3, the full variable domain is DTGVSQNPRHKITKRGQNVTFRCDPISEHNRLYWYRQTLGQGPEFLTYFQNEAQLEKSRLLSDRFSAERPKGSFSTLEIQRTEQGDSAMYLCVGTSDMETYNEQFFGPGTRLTVL.

V usage is TRBV2 and J usage is TRBJ1-1; TRBD1 is a possible D gene (6 bases). Germline V lookup: CDR1 SNHLY, CDR2 FYNNEI. The germline V and J ends were trimmed by 7 bases and 4 bases, with 19 bases remaining between them. The CDR3 is 15 residues long. Written as DNA, the CDR3 is TGTGCCAGCACCAAACAGGGCAGGTTGAGCACTGAAGCTTTCTTT. Translation: CASTKQGRLSTEAFF.

The chain uses TRBV10-3 and TRBJ2-2; TRBD2 matches at 14 bases. Per germline, CDR1 ENHRY and CDR2 SYGVKD. J lost 4 bases, V lost 5 bases, and 9 bases had no gene match. The CDR3 is 18 residues long. The CDR3 DNA sequence: TGTGCCATCAGTTCCGGGACTAGCGGGAGTCGGGGCACCGGGGAGCTGTTTTTT. Protein: CAISSGTSGSRGTGELFF.

The J gene is TRBJ1-2, the V gene TRBV10-3, with a tentative D call TRBD1 (6 bases). Germline V gives CDR1 ENHRY, CDR2 SYGVKD. The CDR3 has 16 residues. Deletions cut 6 bases from V and 1 base from J, with 18 bases between. CDR3 sequence: CAISEHGLRGNYGYTF. The CDR3 DNA is TGTGCCATCAGCGAACACGGACTCAGGGGTAACTATGGCTACACCTTC.

V and J are TRBV5-5 and TRBJ1-6; 9 bases agree with TRBD1. The CDR3 consists of 15 residues. Trimming took 4 bases from V and 7 from J; bases not matched to a gene: 6. The germline V gene encodes CDR1 SGHKS and CDR2 YYEKEE (reference sequence). The CDR3 coding sequence is TGTGCCAGCAGCCCCGGACAGGGGAGAAATTCACCCCTCCACTTT. Protein product: CASSPGQGRNSPLHF.

The chain combines TRBV2 with TRBJ2-5; unclear D gene. The germline gives CDR1 SNHLY, CDR2 FYNNEI. The CDR3 totals 15 residues. V lost 6 bases, J lost 0 bases, and 14 bases lay in between. This chain's CDR3 is CASSEKTRNQETQYF. CDR3 sequence (DNA): TGTGCCAGCAGCGAAAAGACAAGGAACCAAGAGACCCAGTACTTC. Variable domain in full (rest from reference TRBV2 and TRBJ2-5): EPEVTQTPSHQVTQMGQEVILRCVPISNHLYFYWYRQILGQKVEFLVSFYNNEISEKSEIFDDQFSVERPDGSNFTLKIRSTKLEDSAMYFCASSEKTRNQETQYFGPGTRLLVL.

The V call is TRBV7-9, the J call TRBJ1-2; no firm D call. Germline values: CDR1 SEHNR, CDR2 FQNEAQ (reference sequence). V lost 7 bases and J 0 bases, leaving 15 bases between the germline ends. The CDR3 consists of 15 residues. The CDR3 region is CASTAWTVANYGYTF. The CDR3 DNA reads as TGTGCCAGCACCGCTTGGACTGTCGCTAACTATGGCTACACCTTC.

This clone was counted a single time. The V and J genes are TRBV5-1 and TRBJ2-3, with TRBD2 identical over 14 bases. Germline loops: CDR1 SGHRS, CDR2 YFSETQ. J was trimmed by 7 bases and V by 4 bases; bases with no gene match: 5. This CDR3 is built from 15 residues. The CDR3 here is CASSTGLAGDYTQYF. The CDR3 DNA sequence: TGCGCCAGCAGCACGGGACTAGCGGGGGACTATACGCAGTATTTT.

This clone was picked up one time. The chain couples TRBV29-1 to TRBJ1-5, with 9 bases aligning to TRBD1. This CDR3 contains 15 residues. V gave up 8 bases and J gave up 0 bases; unmatched junction bases: 8. CDR1 and CDR2 (germline): SQVTM, ANQGSEA. The CDR3 nucleotides are TGCAGCTTAACAGGGGGCTTTTATAGCAATCAGCCCCAGCATTTT. Residues: CSLTGGFYSNQPQHF. The full variable domain, completed using reference TRBV29-1 and TRBJ1-5, is SAVISQKPSRDICQRGTSLTIQCQVDSQVTMMFWYRQQPGQSLTLIATANQGSEATYESGFVIDKFPISRPNLTFSTLTVSNMSPEDSSIYLCSLTGGFYSNQPQHFGDGTRLSIL.